This T cell receptor beta chain was captured by sequencing in a study of graft-versus-host responses after intestinal transplantation. As for the study in general: Following induction with anti-thymocyte globulin, all recipients were given tacrolimus and steroids for around three years.

Repertoires were generated with immunoSEQ multiplex PCR, while TCRdb's copy carries only in-frame clones and drops some. The sample includes tens of thousands of clones, about 93% of them seen just once. Study-level results: The study associated peak circulating GvH clone levels with early post-transplant HvG declines. Present in recipient marrow, GvH clones included some that appeared first in ileum or blood. High graft-versus-host to host-versus-graft clonal ratios were found in allografts of patients who had graft-donor T cell macrochimerism.

A remark on this clone: Its target is unknown.

This CDR3 is built from 14 residues. CDR1 is SQVTM and CDR2 is ANQGSEA in the germline V gene. V was pared by 2 bases and J by 4 bases, with 14 bases between. This TCR derives from a human patient who received an intestinal transplant, so some T cells may come from the graft donor. The V and J genes are TRBV29-1 and TRBJ1-1; possibly TRBD1 for D (5 bases). Sequenced here: PBMCs, sampled approximately four months after intestinal transplantation. The CDR3 DNA is TGCAGCGTTGAAAATAGGGGCAGGGTCACTGAAGCTTTCTTT. Protein sequence: CSVENRGRVTEAFF.